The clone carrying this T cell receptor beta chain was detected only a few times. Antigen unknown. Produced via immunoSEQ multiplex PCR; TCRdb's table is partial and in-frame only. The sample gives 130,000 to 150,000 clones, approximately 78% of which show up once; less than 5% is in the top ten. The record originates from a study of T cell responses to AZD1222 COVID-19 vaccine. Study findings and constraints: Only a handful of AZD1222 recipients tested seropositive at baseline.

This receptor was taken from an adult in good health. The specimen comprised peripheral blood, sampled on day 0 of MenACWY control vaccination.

Here the CDR3 DNA reads TGTGCCAGCAGCGAGACTAGCGGGGGGTACAATGAGCAGTTCTTC. This sequence encodes CASSETSGGYNEQFF. The chain combines TRBV9 with TRBJ2-1; TRBD2 aligns across 13 bases. The germline gives CDR1 SGDLS, CDR2 YYNGEE. The trim removed 3 bases at V and 4 bases at J, leaving 1 base unmatched. This CDR3 spans 15 amino acids.